This T cell receptor beta chain was captured by sequencing in a study of blood T cell repertoires in COVID-19 (TCRdb year 2020). The study in broad terms: The collaborator samples originated in the United States, Italy and Spain and spanned the acute and convalescent phases of COVID-19. Nearly every sample came with metadata listing a de-identified subject ID, COVID-19 status, age in years and sex. The material from the prospective study consisted of cDNA or gDNA derived from T cells, B-cell-depleted T cells, or PBMCs. The samples were drawn from two sources: the first 160 participants of the ongoing ImmuneRACE study, and 1,000 to 1,500 subjects contributed by 6 global collaborators. Where HLA class I and class II types were available, the types were taken from metadata supplied by the sample provider, not from assay-based typing. The repertoires were made available in a free public database intended to serve as a resource for research on the immune response to SARS-CoV-2. The dataset comprised deeply sampled blood TCRbeta repertoires from subjects exposed to, actively infected with, or recovered from COVID-19.

Collaborating institutions collected whole blood in K2EDTA tubes following their own protocols. For TCRbeta analysis, collaborator samples were shipped as frozen whole blood, as isolated PBMCs, or as DNA extracted from either sample type. Note on this clone: Its specific antigen is unknown. Qualities for individual bases were not recorded, and no much larger clone is one base off.

General findings and caveats noted by the study authors: How much clinical and demographic metadata was included differed by source and by participant, and the metadata was provided uncurated.

TCRbeta CDR3 regions were amplified from genomic DNA using the immunoSEQ Assay, a bias-controlled multiplex PCR. As for the original processing: The number of nucleated cells in each sample was estimated from the amplification of reference gene primers within the assay. To quantify the absolute abundance of each unique TCRbeta CDR3 rearrangement, sequence reads were collapsed and filtered. Productive Simpson clonality was computed per sample as the square root of Simpson's diversity index over productive rearrangements. TCRdb retrieved this table from immuneACCESS and kept in-frame rearrangements only. Not all clones are present; in checked studies, unresolved V genes account for under half, and no reason is known for the remainder. The D gene and trimming were derived from the DNA, and the V and J assignments and clone size from that table. The sample table records under 55,000 clones; approximately 79% of these occur just once. The ten biggest clones cover roughly 25% of the sample.

This clonotype was obtained from a man in his 70s with acute or convalescent COVID-19. Sequenced material: peripheral blood.

The DNA sequence reads TGTGCCAGCAGCAGGGGCCGGATACCTGAAGCTTTCTTT. It translates to CASSRGRIPEAFF. This receptor chain uses TRBV5-5 and TRBJ1-1, with TRBD1 tentatively as D gene (5 bases match). The junction carries 13 bases between V and J, which are trimmed by 4 bases and 6 bases respectively. The CDR3 runs 13 residues from the cysteine to the phenylalanine. Just CDR3 DNA is preserved here, 39 bases in frame from base 1. From the germline V gene (reference sequence), CDR1 is SGHKS and CDR2 is YYEKEE.